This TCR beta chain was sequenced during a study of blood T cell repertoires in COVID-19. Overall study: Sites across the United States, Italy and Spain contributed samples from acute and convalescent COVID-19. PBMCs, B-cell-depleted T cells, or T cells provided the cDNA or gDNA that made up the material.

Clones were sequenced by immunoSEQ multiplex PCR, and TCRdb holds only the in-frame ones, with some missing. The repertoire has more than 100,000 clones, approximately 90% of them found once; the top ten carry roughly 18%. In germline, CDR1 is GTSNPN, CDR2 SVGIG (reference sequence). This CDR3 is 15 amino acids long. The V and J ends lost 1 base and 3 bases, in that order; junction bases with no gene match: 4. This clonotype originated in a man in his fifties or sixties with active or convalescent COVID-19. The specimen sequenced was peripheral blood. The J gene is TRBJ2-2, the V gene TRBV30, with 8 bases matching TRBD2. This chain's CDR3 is CAWSGTSGYTGELFF. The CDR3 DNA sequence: TGTGCCTGGAGTGGTACTAGCGGATACACCGGGGAGCTGTTTTTT.